These 14 T cell receptor beta chains were all obtained from the same sample, sequenced in a study of blood T cell repertoires in COVID-19. Using immunoSEQ multiplex PCR, the repertoire was profiled, and TCRdb retains in-frame clones only, with some absent. The sample lists 310,000 or so clones, approximately 83% occurring once. The sample was peripheral blood. These receptor sequences come from a woman in her twenties or thirties who had recovered from COVID-19.

V and J are TRBV28 and TRBJ2-5, with a tentative D call TRBD2 (6 bases). V lost 3 bases and J 5 bases, leaving 13 bases between the germline ends. Germline V gene lookup returns CDR1 MDHEN and CDR2 SYDVKM. CDR3 length: 14 residues. CDR3 in amino acids: CASSFRGFWETQYF. The CDR3 DNA reads TGTGCCAGCAGTTTCCGGGGGTTTTGGGAGACCCAGTACTTC.

This chain's CDR3 is CASSYGGTGDEKLFF. The CDR3 DNA reads TGTGCCAGCAGTTATGGCGGGACAGGGGATGAAAAACTGTTTTTT. V gene TRBV27 combines with J gene TRBJ1-4; TRBD1 matches 10 bases. The germline CDR1 and CDR2 sequences are MNHEY and SMNVEV (reference sequence). The CDR3 is 15 residues long. J gave up 6 bases and V 4 bases, and 5 bases lay outside the gene matches.

This clone has just a few counts. The J gene is TRBJ2-7, the V gene TRBV5-1, with D unclear. CDR1 is SGHRS and CDR2 is YFSETQ in the germline V gene. The germline V and J ends were trimmed by 4 bases and 3 bases, with 17 bases remaining between them. The CDR3 is 15 residues long. The CDR3 DNA follows: TGCGCCAGCAGCATCACAACGGGTGCCGACTACGAGCAGTACTTC. It encodes CASSITTGADYEQYF.

The count of this clone is one. V is TRBV30 and J is TRBJ1-1; no definite D call. Trimming removed 5 bases from V and 3 bases from J, with 7 bases in between. CDR3 length: 11 amino acids. CDR1 is GTSNPN and CDR2 is SVGIG in the germline V gene (reference sequence). The CDR3 here is CAWGYYTEAFF. DNA of the CDR3: TGTGCCTGGGGATACTACACTGAAGCTTTCTTT.

The chain combines TRBV30 with TRBJ2-2; a weak D match, TRBD1 (6 bases). The length of the CDR3 is 14 residues. Germline lookup yields CDR1 GTSNPN and CDR2 SVGIG (reference sequence). Trimming removed 4 bases from V and 7 bases from J, with 16 bases in between. CDR3 sequence (DNA): TGTGCCTGGAAGCTTCTAGGACAGAACGGGGAGCTGTTTTTT. Translated: CAWKLLGQNGELFF.

The DNA of the CDR3 is TGTGCCAGCAGCTTAGACAGGGCTTCACCCCTCCACTTT. Residues: CASSLDRASPLHF. The chain combines TRBV7-2 with TRBJ1-6, with D tentatively TRBD1 (6 bases). The CDR3 has 13 amino acids. Germline V gives CDR1 SGHTA, CDR2 FQGNSA. V dropped 1 base and J dropped 9 bases, with 7 bases sitting between them. The full variable domain, in which reference TRBV7-2 and TRBJ1-6 provide the parts outside the CDR3, is GAGVSQSPSNKVTEKGKDVELRCDPISGHTALYWYRQSLGQGLEFLIYFQGNSAPDKSGLPSDRFSAERTGGSVSTLTIQRTQQEDSAVYLCASSLDRASPLHFGNGTRLTVT.

V and J are TRBV12-3 or TRBV12-4 and TRBJ2-5; D perhaps matches TRBD1 (6 bases). Trimming stripped 5 bases from V and 5 bases from J, with 12 bases between. The CDR3 extends over 13 amino acids. The CDR3 loop reads CASSPRGGETQYF. The CDR3 DNA reads TGTGCCAGCAGTCCCAGGGGCGGGGAGACCCAGTACTTC.

CDR3 protein: CASSQANRFQETQYF. In DNA, the CDR3 is TGTGCCAGCAGCCAAGCGAACCGGTTTCAAGAGACCCAGTACTTC. The chain employs TRBV3-1 (or the pseudogene TRBV3-2) and TRBJ2-5; D is uncertain. Trimming shortened V by 1 base and J by 2 bases, and 11 bases separated the two germline ends. The CDR3 runs 15 residues. Looked up from germline, CDR1 is LGHDT and CDR2 is YNNKEL (reference sequence).

The table lists this clone with a count of one. CDR3 region: CASSHPGQVPGNTIYF. In nucleotides, the CDR3 is TGTGCCAGCAGCCATCCGGGACAGGTCCCTGGAAACACCATATATTTT. This sequence joins TRBV3-1 (or the pseudogene TRBV3-2) and TRBJ1-3; 8 positions agree with TRBD1. The CDR3 totals 16 residues. V lost 3 bases, J lost 2 bases, and 6 bases stayed unmatched. Germline CDR1 is LGHDT and CDR2 is YNNKEL (reference sequence).

The chain has TRBV9 and TRBJ2-1; 8 nucleotides match TRBD1. This CDR3 is built from 12 residues. The ends lost 4 bases at V and 8 bases at J; junction bases unmatched: 2. CDR1 and CDR2 from the germline V gene are SGDLS and YYNGEE. In DNA, the CDR3 is TGTGCCAGCAGCCCAGGGGGCTATGAGCAGTTCTTC. Amino acids: CASSPGGYEQFF. The full variable domain, with the rest looked up from reference TRBV9 and TRBJ2-1, is DSGVTQTPKHLITATGQRVTLRCSPRSGDLSVYWYQQSLDQGLQFLIQYYNGEERAKGNILERFSAQQFPDLHSELNLSSLELGDSALYFCASSPGGYEQFFGPGTRLTVL.

The rearrangement links TRBV7-9 to TRBJ2-7; a weak D match, TRBD2 (5 bases). This CDR3 region has 16 residues. V dropped 5 bases and J dropped 0 bases, with 17 bases sitting between them. The germline gives CDR1 SEHNR, CDR2 FQNEAQ (reference sequence). The CDR3 here is CASSPRQAGDSYEQYF. As DNA, the CDR3 is TGTGCCAGCAGCCCCCGGCAGGCGGGCGACTCCTACGAGCAGTACTTC.

V and J are TRBV15 and TRBJ2-6; the D gene is possibly TRBD2 (5 bases). Trimming cost V 2 bases and J 0 bases, with 17 bases left between them. Per the germline V gene, CDR1 is LNHNV and CDR2 is YYDKDF (reference sequence). The CDR3 consists of 19 residues. The CDR3 protein is CATSRYGMGLPSGANVLTF. The CDR3 coding sequence is TGTGCCACCAGCAGATACGGGATGGGCCTACCCTCTGGGGCCAACGTCCTGACTTTC. The full variable domain, in which reference TRBV15 and TRBJ2-6 provide the parts outside the CDR3, is DAMVIQNPRYQVTQFGKPVTLSCSQTLNHNVMYWYQQKSSQAPKLLFHYYDKDFNNEADTPDNFQSRRPNTSFCFLDIRSPGLGDTAMYLCATSRYGMGLPSGANVLTFGAGSRLTVL.

The chain links TRBV10-1 to TRBJ2-1; 10 bases match TRBD1. The germline V gene has CDR1 WNHNN and CDR2 SYGVQD (reference sequence). With V trimmed by 4 bases and J by 6 bases, 9 bases remained unmatched. There are 16 residues in the CDR3. CDR3 protein: CASSGRQGAGVNEQFF. DNA of the CDR3: TGCGCCAGCAGTGGGAGACAGGGGGCTGGCGTCAATGAGCAGTTCTTC.

The CDR3 nucleotides are TGTGCCAGCAGTCCAACCGGGACAGGGAAGAGAACTGAAGCTTTCTTT. Protein product: CASSPTGTGKRTEAFF. The chain uses TRBV2 and TRBJ1-1; 9 nucleotides agree with TRBD1. Germline values: CDR1 SNHLY, CDR2 FYNNEI. The V and J ends lost 5 bases and 5 bases, in that order; junction bases with no gene match: 12. This CDR3 is 16 amino acids long.